A single sample gave rise to the 16 T cell receptor beta chains below, sequenced in a study of T cell responses to AZD1222 COVID-19 vaccine. Data came from immunoSEQ multiplex PCR; TCRdb stores just in-frame clones and leaves some out. The sample carries some 50,000 clones, around 89% recorded once. The sequences come from peripheral blood, collected 28 days after the second AZD1222 dose. The receptors come from an adult who received the AZD1222 COVID-19 vaccine.

The V call is TRBV6-5, the J call TRBJ2-7; D is unresolved. The V gene lost 5 bases and the J gene lost 4 bases, with 15 bases spanning the gap. Germline lookup yields CDR1 MNHEY and CDR2 SVGAGI. The CDR3 extends over 14 amino acids. CDR3 protein: CASSNPGLTYEQYF. DNA for the CDR3: TGTGCCAGCAGTAACCCGGGCCTCACTTACGAGCAGTACTTC.

This chain connects TRBV7-2 to TRBJ2-7; no reliable D call. V lost 1 base and J lost 0, with 13 bases in between. The CDR3 loop spans 16 amino acids. Germline assignment: CDR1 SGHTA and CDR2 FQGNSA. The CDR3 region is CASSLVPPSPSYEQYF. The CDR3 DNA is TGTGCCAGCAGCTTAGTTCCCCCGTCCCCCTCCTACGAGCAGTACTTC.

The DNA for the CDR3 is TGTGCCAGCAGCCCCGGGGGGAACACTGAAGCTTTCTTT. The encoded protein is CASSPGGNTEAFF. This chain links TRBV7-8 with TRBJ1-1, with a tentative D call TRBD1 (5 bases). Trimming removed 5 bases from V and 1 base from J, with 8 bases in between. CDR3 length: 13 amino acids. CDR1 and CDR2 from the germline V gene are SGHVS and FQNEAQ.

This clone was detected once. The genes are TRBV7-2 and TRBJ2-3; a weak D match, TRBD2 (5 bases). The CDR3 consists of 14 residues. Germline lookup yields CDR1 SGHTA and CDR2 FQGNSA. Deletions cut 5 bases from V and 0 bases from J, with 9 bases between. CDR3 in amino acids: CASSPRESTDTQYF. CDR3 DNA: TGTGCCAGCAGCCCTAGGGAGAGCACAGATACGCAGTATTTT.

This chain uses TRBV10-3 with TRBJ1-1; D uncertain. The germline gives CDR1 ENHRY, CDR2 SYGVKD. The CDR3 covers 15 residues. V dropped 6 bases and J dropped 6 bases, with 20 bases sitting between them. CDR3 loop: CAIRDYRDQVAEAFF. CDR3 nucleotides: TGTGCCATCAGGGACTACCGGGATCAGGTCGCTGAAGCTTTCTTT.

The chain combines TRBV19 with TRBJ1-1, with D unclear. The ends were cut back, 4 bases at V and 7 bases at J, with 10 bases in the middle. Per the germline V gene, CDR1 is LNHDA and CDR2 is SQIVND (reference sequence). CDR3 length: 12 amino acids. CDR3 DNA: TGTGCCAGTAGTACGGGTTCCCTTGAAGCTTTCTTT. Protein: CASSTGSLEAFF. Full variable domain (rest looked up from reference TRBV19 and TRBJ1-1): DGGITQSPKYLFRKEGQNVTLSCEQNLNHDAMYWYRQDPGQGLRLIYYSQIVNDFQKGDIAEGYSVSREKKESFPLTVTSAQKNPTAFYLCASSTGSLEAFFGQGTRLTVV.

CDR3 in amino acids: CASSQEGGSGRGNEQFF. For the CDR3, the DNA is TGCGCCAGCAGCCAAGAAGGAGGGAGCGGGAGGGGCAATGAGCAGTTCTTC. The V gene is TRBV4-3, the J gene TRBJ2-1, with 10 positions matching TRBD2. The germline V gene encodes CDR1 LGHNA and CDR2 YSLEER. The CDR3 is 17 amino acids. Germline trimming cut 0 bases from V and 6 bases from J; bases unmatched to any gene: 8.

The CDR3 loop reads CAIRDRNSPLHF. CDR3 sequence (DNA): TGTGCCATCAGGGACAGGAATTCACCCCTCCACTTT. The chain combines TRBV10-3 with TRBJ1-6; 7 bases fit TRBD1. V shed 6 bases, J shed 7 bases, and the junction held 0 bases outside the gene matches. CDR3 length: 12 residues. The V gene's germline CDR1 is ENHRY and CDR2 SYGVKD.

The rearrangement uses TRBV14 and TRBJ1-4; 7 bases map to TRBD1. CDR3 length: 13 residues. Germline V lookup: CDR1 SGHDN, CDR2 FVKESK. The junction had 8 bases not matched to a gene; V was cut back by 8 bases and J by 8 bases. The CDR3 region is CASRNRGQEKLFF. The CDR3 DNA reads as TGTGCCAGCCGCAACAGGGGTCAGGAAAAACTGTTTTTT.

V is TRBV2 and J is TRBJ1-3; D gene unclear. CDR1 and CDR2 from the germline V gene are SNHLY and FYNNEI. Deletions cut 1 base from V and 0 bases from J, with 4 bases between. The CDR3 consists of 14 residues. The chain's CDR3 is CASSEVLSGNTIYF. The CDR3 nucleotides read TGTGCCAGCAGTGAAGTTCTCTCTGGAAACACCATATATTTT.

The gene calls are TRBV9 and TRBJ2-3, with TRBD2 matching 9 bases. The junction had 3 bases not matched to a gene; V was cut back by 0 bases and J by 4 bases. The V gene's germline CDR1 is SGDLS and CDR2 YYNGEE. The CDR3 runs to 15 residues. The CDR3 DNA follows: TGTGCCAGCAGCGTAGACCTAGCGGGGCCAGATACGCAGTATTTT. Its translation: CASSVDLAGPDTQYF.

This rearrangement joins TRBV29-1 to TRBJ2-7, with D perhaps matching TRBD2 (7 bases). V was shortened by 4 bases and J by 3 bases, with 22 bases between the two germline ends. The V gene's germline CDR1 is SQVTM and CDR2 ANQGSEA. The CDR3 consists of 16 residues. The CDR3 sequence: CSVVRGGGTDDYEQYF. The CDR3 DNA reads as TGCAGCGTTGTTCGGGGAGGGGGGACTGATGACTACGAGCAGTACTTC.

This chain joins TRBV6-1 and TRBJ1-2, with no clear D. Germline CDR1 is MNHNS and CDR2 is SASEGT. The V gene lost 3 bases and the J gene lost 5 bases, with 16 bases spanning the gap. The CDR3 covers 15 residues. This CDR3 reads CASSEGNPVFYGYTF. The CDR3, as DNA: TGTGCCAGCAGTGAGGGAAATCCCGTGTTTTATGGCTACACCTTC.

The genes are TRBV20-1 and TRBJ2-3; D is undetermined. CDR1 is DFQATT and CDR2 is SNEGSKA in the germline V gene (reference sequence). This CDR3 is built from 14 residues. Trimming left V 3 bases short and J 2 bases short, with 12 bases between. The CDR3 DNA reads as TGCAGTGCTAGTCATACAATAAACACAGATACGCAGTATTTT. This encodes CSASHTINTDTQYF.

This clone was counted a few times. V usage is TRBV4-1 and J usage is TRBJ2-1; 10 nucleotides agree with TRBD2. The germline CDR1 and CDR2 sequences are MGHRA and YSYEKL. V shed 1 base and J 4 bases; nucleotides not matched to a gene: 7. This CDR3 region has 17 residues. The CDR3 region is CASSQGASGSHYNEQFF. CDR3 DNA: TGCGCCAGCAGCCAAGGGGCTAGCGGGAGTCATTACAATGAGCAGTTCTTC.

V usage is TRBV12-2 and J usage is TRBJ2-7; the table's D call, TRBD2, has no DNA check behind it. TRBV12-2 is assigned pseudogene status. The CDR3 length is 11 residues. DNA of the CDR3: TGTGCAAGGCTCGGGGGTCTCGAGCAGTACTTC. It encodes CARLGGLEQYF.